Sequencing of this T cell receptor beta chain was carried out in a study of cytomegalovirus exposure and HLA in healthy donors. Primers: 60 Vbeta forward and 13 Jbeta reverse. The repertoire was sequenced with immunoSEQ multiplex PCR; TCRdb's copy has only in-frame clones and lacks some. The data hold approximately 140,000 clones, with 73% observed a single time. V gave up 1 base and J gave up 4 bases, with 14 bases separating them. Germline CDR1 reads SGHRS; CDR2 reads YFSETQ. The CDR3 runs to 15 residues. Each of the donors was a healthy bone marrow donor. Material for sequencing was PBMCs. This clonotype was obtained from a woman aged 40 to 50 in good health and CMV-seronegative. The rearrangement joins TRBV5-1 to TRBJ1-2; D remains ambiguous. CDR3 sequence (DNA): TGCGCCAGCAGCTTGTCCCCGCTGGGCGTCTATGGCTACACCTTC. It specifies CASSLSPLGVYGYTF.